This T cell receptor (beta chain) was sequenced in a study of T cells in tuberculosis. The overall study: CD1B tetramers identified T cells specific for mycobacterial lipid GMM. PBMC were archived before or within 7 days of starting treatment.

The time point: new active TB diagnosis, blood taken before or within 7 days of starting treatment. Each clinical donor contributed on average around 100,000 T cells from unsorted cryopreserved PBMC. CDR1 MNHNS and CDR2 SASEGT come from the germline V gene. Deletions cut 6 bases from V and 3 bases from J, with 15 bases between. This CDR3 spans 14 amino acids. Clones were sequenced by immunoSEQ multiplex PCR, and TCRdb holds only the in-frame ones, with some missing. The profile shows approximately 34,000 clones, 91% of them singletons. This receptor was taken from an adult with tuberculosis. Sequencing was performed on PBMCs, taken at tuberculosis diagnosis. The chain links TRBV6-1 to TRBJ2-7; TRBD1 is a possible D gene (6 bases). CDR3 bases: TGTGCCAGCAGCCCCCGGACAGAAATCTACGAGCAGTACTTC. It translates to CASSPRTEIYEQYF.